These 5 T cell receptor beta chains originate from one sample sequenced in a study of beta chain features in type 1 diabetes. These receptors are not linked to any known antigen. The whole isolated RNA underwent reverse transcription, so sequencing captured expressed TCRB transcripts. Sequencing was performed with immunoSEQ multiplex PCR; in TCRdb, only in-frame clones are kept and a portion is missing. The sample records under 200,000 clones, over 9% being singletons. Regarding the study as a whole: Shortening that was moderate but significant affected the TCRB CDR3s of Type 1 diabetes patients in all four CD4+ subsets.

Sequenced material: central memory CD4+ T cells from blood. These receptors originate from a man under 40 with type 1 diabetes.

CDR3 DNA sequence: TGTGCCAGCAATCTGAGCAATCAGCCCCAGCATTTT. Protein: CASNLSNQPQHF. V gene TRBV6-6 combines with J gene TRBJ1-5; D ambiguous. The germline V and J ends were trimmed by 7 bases and 1 base, with 5 bases remaining between them. Germline-derived CDR1 and CDR2 are MNHNY and SVGAGI (reference sequence). This CDR3 is 12 amino acids long.

The chain is built from TRBV25-1 and TRBJ1-1, with 12 bases identical to TRBD1. V shed 7 bases and J 7 bases; nucleotides not matched to a gene: 10. Germline V gene data show CDR1 as MGHDK and CDR2 as SYGVNS. CDR3 length: 15 residues. CDR3 region: CASTPPGQGADEAFF. The CDR3, as DNA: TGTGCCAGCACCCCCCCGGGACAGGGGGCAGATGAAGCTTTCTTT.

This sequence joins TRBV9 and TRBJ2-1; the D gene is possibly TRBD2 (5 bases). Trimming shortened V by 0 bases and J by 8 bases, and 18 bases separated the two germline ends. Germline CDR1 SGDLS, CDR2 YYNGEE. The CDR3 is 16 residues long. This CDR3 is CASSVVTGGGSDEQFF. The DNA of the CDR3 is TGTGCCAGCAGCGTAGTGACTGGAGGAGGATCGGATGAGCAGTTCTTC.

This clone came up a few times. The chain employs TRBV7-2 and TRBJ1-5; perhaps TRBD1 as D (5 bases). The V gene's germline CDR1 is SGHTA and CDR2 FQGNSA. Between the trimmed V and J ends, which lost 1 base and 3 bases, there was a span of 10 bases. CDR3 size: 15 residues. The CDR3 DNA follows: TGTGCCAGCAGCTTAGTGCAGGGTAACAATCAGCCCCAGCATTTT. Translated, it gives CASSLVQGNNQPQHF.

Only a few counts were recorded for this clone. The rearrangement uses TRBV28 and TRBJ2-6; D is unresolved. Germline-derived CDR1 and CDR2 are MDHEN and SYDVKM. The V end was cut by 3 bases, the J end by 0 bases, with 6 bases between. This CDR3 has 15 amino acids. The CDR3 sequence is CASSFRSSGANVLTF. The CDR3 DNA follows: TGTGCCAGCAGTTTTCGTAGCTCTGGGGCCAACGTCCTGACTTTC.